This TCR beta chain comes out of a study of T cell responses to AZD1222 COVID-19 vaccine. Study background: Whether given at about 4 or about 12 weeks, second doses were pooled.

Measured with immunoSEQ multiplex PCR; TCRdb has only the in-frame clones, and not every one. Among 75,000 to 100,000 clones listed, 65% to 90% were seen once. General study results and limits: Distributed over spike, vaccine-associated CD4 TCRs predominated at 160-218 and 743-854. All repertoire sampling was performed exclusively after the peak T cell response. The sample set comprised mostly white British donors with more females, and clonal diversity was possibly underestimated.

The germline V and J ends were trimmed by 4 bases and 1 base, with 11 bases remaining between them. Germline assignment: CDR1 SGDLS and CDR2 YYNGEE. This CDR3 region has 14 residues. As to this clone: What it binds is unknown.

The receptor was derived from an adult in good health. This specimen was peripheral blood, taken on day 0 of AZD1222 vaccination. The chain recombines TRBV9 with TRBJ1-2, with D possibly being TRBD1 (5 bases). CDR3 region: CASSPAGGNYGYTF. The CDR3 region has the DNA TGTGCCAGCAGCCCCGCCGGGGGTAACTATGGCTACACCTTC.